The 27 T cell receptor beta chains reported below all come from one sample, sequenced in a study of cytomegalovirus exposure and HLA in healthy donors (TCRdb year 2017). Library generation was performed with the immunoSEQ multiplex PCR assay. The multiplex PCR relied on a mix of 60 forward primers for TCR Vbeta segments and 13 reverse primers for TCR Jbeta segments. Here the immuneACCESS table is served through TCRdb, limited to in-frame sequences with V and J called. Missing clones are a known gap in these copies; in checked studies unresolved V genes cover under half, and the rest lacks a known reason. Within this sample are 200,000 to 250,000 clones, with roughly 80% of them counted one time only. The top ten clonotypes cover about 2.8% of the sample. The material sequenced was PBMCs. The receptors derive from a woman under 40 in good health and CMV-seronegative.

CDR3 nucleotides: TGCGCCAGCAGCCAGATGACCCTCTCGGGGGGGATCACAGATACGCAGTATTTT. It is translated as CASSQMTLSGGITDTQYF. The rearrangement uses TRBV4-1 and TRBJ2-3; 8 bases map to TRBD2. The trim removed 3 bases at V and 2 bases at J, leaving 13 bases unmatched. CDR3 length: 18 residues. The V gene's germline CDR1 is MGHRA and CDR2 YSYEKL.

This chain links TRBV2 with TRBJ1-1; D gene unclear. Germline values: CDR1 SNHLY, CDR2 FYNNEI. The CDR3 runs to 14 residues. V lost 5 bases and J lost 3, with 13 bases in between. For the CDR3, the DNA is TGTGCCAGCAGTTCGACCAGGCTCGACACTGAAGCTTTCTTT. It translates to CASSSTRLDTEAFF. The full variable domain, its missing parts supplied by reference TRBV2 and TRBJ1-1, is EPEVTQTPSHQVTQMGQEVILRCVPISNHLYFYWYRQILGQKVEFLVSFYNNEISEKSEIFDDQFSVERPDGSNFTLKIRSTKLEDSAMYFCASSSTRLDTEAFFGQGTRLTVV.

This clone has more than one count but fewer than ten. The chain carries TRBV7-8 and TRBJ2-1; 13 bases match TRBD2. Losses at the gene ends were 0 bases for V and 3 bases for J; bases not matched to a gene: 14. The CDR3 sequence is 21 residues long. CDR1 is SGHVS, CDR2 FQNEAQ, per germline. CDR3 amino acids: CASSLARTSGSMGSNYNEQFF. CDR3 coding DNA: TGTGCCAGCAGCTTAGCTCGGACTAGCGGGAGTATGGGGTCGAACTACAATGAGCAGTTCTTC. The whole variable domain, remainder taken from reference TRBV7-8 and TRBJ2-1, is GAGVSQSPRYKVAKRGQDVALRCDPISGHVSLFWYQQALGQGPEFLTYFQNEAQLDKSGLPSDRFFAERPEGSVSTLKIQRTQQEDSAVYLCASSLARTSGSMGSNYNEQFFGPGTRLTVL.

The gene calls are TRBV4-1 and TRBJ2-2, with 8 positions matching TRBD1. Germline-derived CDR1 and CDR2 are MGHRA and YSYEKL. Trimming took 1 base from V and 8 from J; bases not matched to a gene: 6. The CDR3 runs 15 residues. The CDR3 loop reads CASSQGAGGLGELFF. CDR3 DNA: TGCGCCAGCAGCCAAGGGGCAGGGGGCTTGGGGGAGCTGTTTTTT.

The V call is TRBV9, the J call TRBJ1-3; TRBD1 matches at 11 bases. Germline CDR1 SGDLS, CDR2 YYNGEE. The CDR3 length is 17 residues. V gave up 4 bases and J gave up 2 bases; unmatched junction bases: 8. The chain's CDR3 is CASSSSGTGGAGNTIYF. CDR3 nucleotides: TGTGCCAGCAGCTCGTCCGGGACAGGGGGGGCTGGAAACACCATATATTTT.

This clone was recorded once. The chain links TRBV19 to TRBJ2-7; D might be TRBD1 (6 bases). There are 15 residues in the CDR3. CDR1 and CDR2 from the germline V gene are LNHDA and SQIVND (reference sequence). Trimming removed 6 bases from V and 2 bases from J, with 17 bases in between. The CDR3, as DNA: TGTGCCAGTAGAGGTGGTGGGACAAAGACCTACGAGCAGTACTTC. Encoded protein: CASRGGGTKTYEQYF.

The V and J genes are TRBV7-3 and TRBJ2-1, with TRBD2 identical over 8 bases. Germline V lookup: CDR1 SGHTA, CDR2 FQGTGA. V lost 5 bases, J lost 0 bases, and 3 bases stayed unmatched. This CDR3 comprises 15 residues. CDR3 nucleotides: TGTGCCAGCAGCCAAACTAGCGGCTCCTACAATGAGCAGTTCTTC. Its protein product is CASSQTSGSYNEQFF.

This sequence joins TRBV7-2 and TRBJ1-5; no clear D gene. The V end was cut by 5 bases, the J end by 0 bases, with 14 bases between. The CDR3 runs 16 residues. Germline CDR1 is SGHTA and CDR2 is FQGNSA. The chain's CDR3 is CASSRGTLYSNQPQHF. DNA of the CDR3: TGTGCCAGCAGCCGAGGCACACTTTATAGCAATCAGCCCCAGCATTTT. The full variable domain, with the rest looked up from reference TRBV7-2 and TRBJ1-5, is GAGVSQSPSNKVTEKGKDVELRCDPISGHTALYWYRQSLGQGLEFLIYFQGNSAPDKSGLPSDRFSAERTGGSVSTLTIQRTQQEDSAVYLCASSRGTLYSNQPQHFGDGTRLSIL.

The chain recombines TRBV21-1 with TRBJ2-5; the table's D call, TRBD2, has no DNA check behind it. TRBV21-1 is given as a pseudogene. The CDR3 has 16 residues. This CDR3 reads CASPRRSTGGEETQYF. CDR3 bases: TGTGCCAGCCCCCGAAGGAGCACGGGGGGGGAAGAGACCCAGTACTTC.

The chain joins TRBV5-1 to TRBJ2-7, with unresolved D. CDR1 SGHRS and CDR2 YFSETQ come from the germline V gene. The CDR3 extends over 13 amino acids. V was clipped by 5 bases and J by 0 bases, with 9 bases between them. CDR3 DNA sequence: TGCGCCAGCAGGGGCAGCCTCTCCTACGAGCAGTACTTC. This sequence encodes CASRGSLSYEQYF.

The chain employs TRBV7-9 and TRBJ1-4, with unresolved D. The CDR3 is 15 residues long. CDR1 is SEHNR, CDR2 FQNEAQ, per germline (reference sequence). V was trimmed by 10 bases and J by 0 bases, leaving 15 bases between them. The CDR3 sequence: CATPLGGATNEKLFF. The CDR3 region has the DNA TGTGCCACTCCGCTAGGCGGAGCAACTAATGAAAAACTGTTTTTT.

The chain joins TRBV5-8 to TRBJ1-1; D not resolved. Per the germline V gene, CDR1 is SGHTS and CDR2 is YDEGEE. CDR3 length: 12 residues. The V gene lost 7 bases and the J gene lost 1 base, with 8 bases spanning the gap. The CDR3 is CASLYGNTEAFF. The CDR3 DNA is TGTGCCAGCCTTTACGGGAACACTGAAGCTTTCTTT.

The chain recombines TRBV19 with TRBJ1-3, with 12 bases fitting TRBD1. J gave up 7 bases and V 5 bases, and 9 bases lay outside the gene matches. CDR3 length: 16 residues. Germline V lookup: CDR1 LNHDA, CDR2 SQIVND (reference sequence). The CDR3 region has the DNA TGTGCCAGTAGTCCACGGGGACAGGGGGCTTGGAACACCATATATTTT. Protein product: CASSPRGQGAWNTIYF.

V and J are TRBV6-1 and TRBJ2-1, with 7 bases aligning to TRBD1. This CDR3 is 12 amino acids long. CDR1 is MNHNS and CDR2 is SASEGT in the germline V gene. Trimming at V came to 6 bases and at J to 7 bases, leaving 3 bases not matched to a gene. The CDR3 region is CASRTGVNEQFF. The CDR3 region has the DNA TGTGCCAGCAGAACAGGGGTAAATGAGCAGTTCTTC.

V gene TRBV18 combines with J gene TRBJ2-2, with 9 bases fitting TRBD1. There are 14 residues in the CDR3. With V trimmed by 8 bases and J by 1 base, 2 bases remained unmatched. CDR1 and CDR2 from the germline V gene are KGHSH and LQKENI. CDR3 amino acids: CASRGQGNTGELFF. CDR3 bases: TGTGCCAGCCGGGGACAGGGGAACACCGGGGAGCTGTTTTTT.

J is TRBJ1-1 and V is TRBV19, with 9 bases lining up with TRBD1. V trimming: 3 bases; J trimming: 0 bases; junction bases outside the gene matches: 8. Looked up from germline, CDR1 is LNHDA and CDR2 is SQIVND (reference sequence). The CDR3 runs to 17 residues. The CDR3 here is CASSMTGGLWLNTEAFF. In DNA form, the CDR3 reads TGTGCCAGTAGTATGACAGGGGGTCTTTGGTTGAACACTGAAGCTTTCTTT.

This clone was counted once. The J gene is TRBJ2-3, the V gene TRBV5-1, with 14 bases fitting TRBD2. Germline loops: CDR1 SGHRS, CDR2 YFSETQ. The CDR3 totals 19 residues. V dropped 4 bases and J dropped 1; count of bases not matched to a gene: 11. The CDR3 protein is CASSPRTSGGLPGTDTQYF. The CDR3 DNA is TGCGCCAGCAGCCCGAGGACTAGCGGGGGGCTACCTGGCACAGATACGCAGTATTTT.

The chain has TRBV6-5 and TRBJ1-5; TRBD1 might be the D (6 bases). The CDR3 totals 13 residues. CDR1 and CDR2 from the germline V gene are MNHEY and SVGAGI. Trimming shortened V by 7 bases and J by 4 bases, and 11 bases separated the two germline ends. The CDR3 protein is CASTGDTNQPQHF. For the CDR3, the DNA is TGTGCCAGCACCGGGGACACGAATCAGCCCCAGCATTTT.

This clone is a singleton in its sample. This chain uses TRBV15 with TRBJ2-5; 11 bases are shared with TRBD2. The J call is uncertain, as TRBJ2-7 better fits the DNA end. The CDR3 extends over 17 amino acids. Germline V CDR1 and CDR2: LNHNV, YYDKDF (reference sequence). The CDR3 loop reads CATSRDPGTSGSYEQYF. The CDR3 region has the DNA TGTGCCACCAGCAGAGACCCCGGGACTAGCGGTTCCTACGAGCAGTACTTC.

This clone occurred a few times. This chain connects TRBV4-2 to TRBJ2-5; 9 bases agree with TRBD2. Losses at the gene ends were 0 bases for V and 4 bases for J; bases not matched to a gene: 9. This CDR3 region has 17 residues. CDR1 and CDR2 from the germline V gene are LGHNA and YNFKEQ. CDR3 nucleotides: TGTGCCAGCAGCCAAGAGGAAAGACTAGCGGATCGAGAGACCCAGTACTTC. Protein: CASSQEERLADRETQYF.

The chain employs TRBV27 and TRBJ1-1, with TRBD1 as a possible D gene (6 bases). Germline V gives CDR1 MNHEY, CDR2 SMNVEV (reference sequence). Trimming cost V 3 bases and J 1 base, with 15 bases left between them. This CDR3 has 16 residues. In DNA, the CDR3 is TGTGCCAGCAGTTTTGTCGTGACCAGGGGGAACACTGAAGCTTTCTTT. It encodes CASSFVVTRGNTEAFF.

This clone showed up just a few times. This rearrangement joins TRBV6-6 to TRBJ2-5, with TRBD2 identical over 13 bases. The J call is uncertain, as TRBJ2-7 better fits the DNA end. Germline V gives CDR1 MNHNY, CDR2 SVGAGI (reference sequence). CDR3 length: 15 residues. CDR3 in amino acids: CASSYWTSGSYEQYF. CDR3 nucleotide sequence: TGTGCCAGCAGTTACTGGACTAGCGGGAGCTACGAGCAGTACTTC.

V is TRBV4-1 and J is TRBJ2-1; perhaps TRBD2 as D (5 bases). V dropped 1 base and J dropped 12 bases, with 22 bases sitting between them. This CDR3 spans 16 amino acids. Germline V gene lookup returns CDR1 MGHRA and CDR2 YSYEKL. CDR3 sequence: CASSQVGGGRSAVQFF. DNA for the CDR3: TGCGCCAGCAGCCAAGTCGGTGGCGGGCGTTCGGCGGTGCAGTTCTTC.

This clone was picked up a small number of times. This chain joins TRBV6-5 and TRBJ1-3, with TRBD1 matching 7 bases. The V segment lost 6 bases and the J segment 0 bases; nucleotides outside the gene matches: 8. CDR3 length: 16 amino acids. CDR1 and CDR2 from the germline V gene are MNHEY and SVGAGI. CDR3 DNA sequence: TGTGCCAGCAGATACCGGGACAGAGACTCTGGAAACACCATATATTTT. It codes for CASRYRDRDSGNTIYF.

The DNA for the CDR3 is TGCGCCAGCAGCACGGACAGCTTCAATCAGCCCCAGCATTTT. Its translation: CASSTDSFNQPQHF. The chain uses TRBV10-2 and TRBJ1-5; possibly TRBD1 for D (6 bases). CDR3 length: 14 amino acids. The V and J ends lost 6 bases and 3 bases respectively, with 12 bases between them. The germline gives CDR1 WSHSY, CDR2 SAAADI.

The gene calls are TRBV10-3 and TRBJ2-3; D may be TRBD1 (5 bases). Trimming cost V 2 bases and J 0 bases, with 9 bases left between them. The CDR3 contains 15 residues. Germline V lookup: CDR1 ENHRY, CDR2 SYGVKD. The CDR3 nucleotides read TGTGCCATCAGTGAGACCAGACAGAGCACAGATACGCAGTATTTT. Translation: CAISETRQSTDTQYF.

In DNA, the CDR3 is TGTGCCAGCAGTTACGGCGGCAGGGGTATCGATGGCTACACCTTC. Protein sequence: CASSYGGRGIDGYTF. The genes are TRBV6-5 and TRBJ1-2, with TRBD1 as a possible D gene (6 bases). This CDR3 is 15 amino acids long. Trimming took off 2 bases at V and 6 bases at J, with 16 bases between the two ends. Germline-derived CDR1 and CDR2 are MNHEY and SVGAGI.